The clone carrying this TCR beta chain was counted many times. Its cognate antigen is unknown. This specimen comes from a study of metastatic and nonmetastatic thyroid tumors. Study-level background: Repertoire comparison spanned blood and tumor or nodule tissue of malignant and benign thyroid patients.

Study results and limitations: For both blood and tumor, malignant thyroid tumors reportedly showed significantly higher TCR beta diversity than benign nodules did.

Each patient came to thyroid surgery without any prior treatment (of any kind). Source study methods: Differences in CDR3 between clinicopathological groups were drawn on to build a classifier intended to discriminate distant-metastatic papillary thyroid cancer patients. TCRdb recomputed clones from the PCR reads via MiXCR. TCRdb assigned the V and J calls; the authors' analysis was not used. The data contain 80,000 to 85,000 clones, under 15% of them singletons. The germline gives CDR1 WSHSY, CDR2 SAAADI. The length of the CDR3 is 15 residues. V was pared by 3 bases and J by 2 bases, with 14 bases between.

V gene TRBV10-2 combines with J gene TRBJ2-7; D is undetermined. The TCR originated in a female donor with papillary thyroid cancer or a benign thyroid nodule (not recorded which). Some clones in this sample may be carry-over from other donors' samples. The specimen was tumor tissue. The CDR3 reads CASSENGGPTYEQYF. The CDR3 DNA sequence: TGCGCCAGCAGTGAAAACGGCGGACCCACCTACGAGCAGTACTTC.